Shown below are 11 T cell receptor beta chains from a single sample sequenced in a study of T cell responses to AZD1222 COVID-19 vaccine (dated by TCRdb to 2020 to 2023). The meaning of the sample's time point label: about 28 days (+/-7) after the second vaccine dose. The protocol used for the library was the immunoSEQ multiplex PCR assay. Not all clones reach the TCRdb copy of this immuneACCESS table, which keeps in-frame sequences only. Checked studies attribute under half of the gap to unresolved V genes and leave the rest unexplained. The sample contains 90,000 to 150,000 clones, approximately 90% of them found a single time. Of the sample, approximately 3.5% is held by the ten largest clones. The sample consisted of peripheral blood, taken 28 days after the second AZD1222 dose. The receptors were gathered from an adult who received the AZD1222 COVID-19 vaccine.

This clone was observed once. The chain joins TRBV12-3 or TRBV12-4 to TRBJ2-7; a weak D match, TRBD1 (5 bases). The CDR3 spans 13 residues. Between the trimmed V and J ends, which lost 2 bases and 1 base, there was a span of 6 bases. CDR3 region: CASSLTGSYEQYF. CDR3 bases: TGTGCCAGCAGTTTAACAGGATCCTACGAGCAGTACTTC.

The rearrangement uses TRBV2 and TRBJ1-5; D is possibly TRBD1 (5 bases). The CDR3 is made up of 14 amino acids. The V end lost 7 bases, the J end lost 7 bases, and 17 bases lay between the germline ends. In germline, CDR1 is SNHLY, CDR2 FYNNEI. The CDR3, as DNA: TGTGCCAGCATGGGGGGGGGAGGAGGACAGCCCCAGCATTTT. It specifies CASMGGGGGQPQHF. The full variable domain, rest sourced from reference TRBV2 and TRBJ1-5, is EPEVTQTPSHQVTQMGQEVILRCVPISNHLYFYWYRQILGQKVEFLVSFYNNEISEKSEIFDDQFSVERPDGSNFTLKIRSTKLEDSAMYFCASMGGGGGQPQHFGDGTRLSIL.

The DNA of the CDR3 is TGTGCTAGTGGTTTGGGGCAGGGTGGAACAGATACGCAGTATTTT. Its protein is CASGLGQGGTDTQYF. This sequence joins TRBV12-5 and TRBJ2-3, with D perhaps matching TRBD1 (5 bases). Germline V CDR1 and CDR2: LGHNT, FRNRAP. This CDR3 comprises 15 residues. V lost 1 base and J lost 3, with 11 bases in between.

Concerning this clone: Relative to the germline gene, one junction end is altered; a read error may explain this. The chain carries TRBV5-8 and TRBJ1-2, with TRBD1 matching 9 bases. This CDR3 region has 13 residues. CDR1 is SGHTS, CDR2 YDEGEE, per germline. Written as DNA, the CDR3 is TGTGCCAGCCCGCCGGAGGGACAGGGCCCGAATAGTTTC. Residues: CASPPEGQGPNSF.

A few counts support this clone. The rearrangement joins TRBV5-4 to TRBJ1-1, with D perhaps matching TRBD1 (5 bases). This CDR3 spans 14 amino acids. CDR1 SGHNT and CDR2 YYREEE come from the germline V gene (reference sequence). The germline V and J ends were trimmed by 6 bases and 5 bases, with 17 bases remaining between them. CDR3 coding DNA: TGTGCCAGCAACCCGGGGGGTAGGGGTACTGAAGCTTTCTTT. It specifies CASNPGGRGTEAFF.

The chain has TRBV19 and TRBJ2-1; 11 nucleotides agree with TRBD2. Germline lookup yields CDR1 LNHDA and CDR2 SQIVND (reference sequence). The ends lost 6 bases at V and 0 bases at J; junction bases unmatched: 1. CDR3 length: 15 amino acids. The chain's CDR3 is CASSTSGSSYNEQFF. The DNA for the CDR3 is TGTGCCAGTAGCACTAGCGGGAGCTCCTACAATGAGCAGTTCTTC.

The CDR3: CASSSTGFRVQETQYF. The CDR3 bases are TGTGCCAGCAGTTCCACAGGGTTCCGAGTACAAGAGACCCAGTACTTC. The rearrangement uses TRBV28 and TRBJ2-5; maybe TRBD1 (6 bases). V lost 4 bases, J lost 2 bases, and 17 bases lay in between. CDR1 is MDHEN, CDR2 SYDVKM, per germline. This CDR3 region has 16 residues.

This clone occurred once. The chain uses TRBV5-6 and TRBJ1-4; tentatively, D is TRBD1 (6 bases). There are 15 residues in the CDR3. Germline lookup yields CDR1 SGHDT and CDR2 YYEEEE. The V end lost 6 bases, the J end lost 7 bases, and 19 bases lay between the germline ends. This CDR3 reads CASNRRTDVFEKLFF. The CDR3 region has the DNA TGTGCCAGCAACAGAAGGACAGATGTTTTTGAAAAACTGTTTTTT.

The chain links TRBV7-9 to TRBJ1-5, with 9 bases aligning to TRBD1. The V gene's germline CDR1 is SEHNR and CDR2 FQNEAQ (reference sequence). This CDR3 spans 14 amino acids. The V and J ends lost 7 bases and 3 bases, in that order; junction bases with no gene match: 4. The CDR3 coding sequence is TGTGCCAGCAACGGACAGGGGAACAATCAGCCCCAGCATTTT. Its translation: CASNGQGNNQPQHF.

The V and J genes are TRBV6-5 and TRBJ2-7; 11 bases fit TRBD1. The CDR3 contains 16 residues. The V segment lost 0 bases and the J segment 3 bases; nucleotides outside the gene matches: 4. Germline loops: CDR1 MNHEY, CDR2 SVGAGI. The CDR3, as DNA: TGTGCCAGCAGTTACTCGAGCGGGACAGGGGGCTACGAGCAGTACTTC. It encodes CASSYSSGTGGYEQYF.

J is TRBJ2-5 and V is TRBV11-2; perhaps TRBD2 as D (6 bases). V was clipped by 3 bases and J by 10 bases, with 15 bases between them. The CDR3 runs to 13 residues. From germline, CDR1 is SGHAT and CDR2 FQNNGV. The CDR3 loop is CASSLEGGSDQYF. The DNA of the CDR3 is TGTGCCAGCAGCTTGGAGGGCGGGTCTGACCAGTACTTC.